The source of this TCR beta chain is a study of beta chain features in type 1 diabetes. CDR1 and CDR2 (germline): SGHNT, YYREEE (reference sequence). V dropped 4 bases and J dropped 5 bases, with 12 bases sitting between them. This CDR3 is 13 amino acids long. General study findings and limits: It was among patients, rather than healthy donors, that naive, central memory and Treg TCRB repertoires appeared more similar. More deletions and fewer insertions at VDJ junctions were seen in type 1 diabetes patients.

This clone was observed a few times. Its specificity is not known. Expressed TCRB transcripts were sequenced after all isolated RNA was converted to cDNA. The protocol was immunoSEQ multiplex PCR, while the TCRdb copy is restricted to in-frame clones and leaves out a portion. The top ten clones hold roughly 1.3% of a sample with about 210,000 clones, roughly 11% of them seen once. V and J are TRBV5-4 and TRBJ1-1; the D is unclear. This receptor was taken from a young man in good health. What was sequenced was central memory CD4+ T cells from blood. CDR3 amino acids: CASSPRGVTEAFF. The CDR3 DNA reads TGTGCCAGCAGCCCACGCGGGGTAACTGAAGCTTTCTTT. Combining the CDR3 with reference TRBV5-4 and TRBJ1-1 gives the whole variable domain ETGVTQSPTHLIKTRGQQVTLRCSSQSGHNTVSWYQQALGQGPQFIFQYYREEENGRGNFPPRFSGLQFPNYSSELNVNALELDDSALYLCASSPRGVTEAFFGQGTRLTVV.